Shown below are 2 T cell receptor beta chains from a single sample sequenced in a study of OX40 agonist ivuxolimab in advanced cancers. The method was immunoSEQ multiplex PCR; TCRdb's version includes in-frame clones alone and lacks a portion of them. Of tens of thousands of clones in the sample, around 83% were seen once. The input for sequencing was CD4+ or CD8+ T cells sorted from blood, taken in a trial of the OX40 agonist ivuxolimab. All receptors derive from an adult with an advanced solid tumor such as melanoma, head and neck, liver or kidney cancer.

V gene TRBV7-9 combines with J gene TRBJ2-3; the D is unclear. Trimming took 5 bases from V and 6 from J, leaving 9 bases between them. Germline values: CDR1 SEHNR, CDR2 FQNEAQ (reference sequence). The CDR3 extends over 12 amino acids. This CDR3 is CASSPLVDTQYF. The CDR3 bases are TGTGCCAGCAGCCCCTTAGTTGATACGCAGTATTTT.

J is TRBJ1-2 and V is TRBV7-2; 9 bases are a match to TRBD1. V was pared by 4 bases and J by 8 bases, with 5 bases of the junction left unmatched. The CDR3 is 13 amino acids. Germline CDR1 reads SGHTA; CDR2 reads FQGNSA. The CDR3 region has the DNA TGTGCCAGCAGCTCGACAGGGGGTGGCGGCTACACCTTC. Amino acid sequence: CASSSTGGGGYTF.